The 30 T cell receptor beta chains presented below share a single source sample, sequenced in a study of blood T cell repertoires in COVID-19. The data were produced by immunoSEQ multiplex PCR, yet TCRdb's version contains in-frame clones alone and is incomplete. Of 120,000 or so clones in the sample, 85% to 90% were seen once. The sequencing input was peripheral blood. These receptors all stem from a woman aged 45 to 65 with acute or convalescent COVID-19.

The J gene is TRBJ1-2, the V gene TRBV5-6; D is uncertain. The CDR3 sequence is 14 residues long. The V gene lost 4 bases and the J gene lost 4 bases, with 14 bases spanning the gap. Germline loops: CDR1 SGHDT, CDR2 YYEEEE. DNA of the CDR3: TGTGCCAGCAGCGGTGTACAGAACCTCTATGGCTACACCTTC. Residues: CASSGVQNLYGYTF.

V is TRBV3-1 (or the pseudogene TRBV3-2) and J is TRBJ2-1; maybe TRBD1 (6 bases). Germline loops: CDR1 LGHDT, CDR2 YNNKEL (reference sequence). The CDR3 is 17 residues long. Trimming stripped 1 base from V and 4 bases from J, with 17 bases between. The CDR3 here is CASSQAWVGGEYNEQFF. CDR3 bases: TGTGCCAGCAGCCAAGCCTGGGTTGGGGGCGAATACAATGAGCAGTTCTTC.

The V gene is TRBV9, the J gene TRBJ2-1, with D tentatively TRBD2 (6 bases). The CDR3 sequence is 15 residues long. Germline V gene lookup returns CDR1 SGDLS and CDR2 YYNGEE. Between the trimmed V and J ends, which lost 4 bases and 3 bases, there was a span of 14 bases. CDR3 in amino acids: CASSPTGLNYNEQFF. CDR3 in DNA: TGTGCCAGCAGCCCCACAGGACTAAACTACAATGAGCAGTTCTTC.

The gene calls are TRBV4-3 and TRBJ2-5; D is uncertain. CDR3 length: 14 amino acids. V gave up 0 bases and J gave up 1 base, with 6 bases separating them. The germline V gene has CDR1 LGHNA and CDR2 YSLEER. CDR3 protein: CASSQDLSQETQYF. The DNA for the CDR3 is TGCGCCAGCAGCCAAGATCTAAGCCAAGAGACCCAGTACTTC.

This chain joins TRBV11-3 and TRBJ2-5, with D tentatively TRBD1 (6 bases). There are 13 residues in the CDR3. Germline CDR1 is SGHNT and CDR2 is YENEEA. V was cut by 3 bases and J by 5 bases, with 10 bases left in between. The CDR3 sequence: CASSLGAGETQYF. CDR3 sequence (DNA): TGTGCCAGCAGCTTGGGGGCTGGTGAGACCCAGTACTTC.

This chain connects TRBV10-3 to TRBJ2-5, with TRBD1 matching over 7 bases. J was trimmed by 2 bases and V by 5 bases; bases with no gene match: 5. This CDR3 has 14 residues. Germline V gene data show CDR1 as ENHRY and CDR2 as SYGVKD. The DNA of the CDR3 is TGTGCCATCAGTTCGAGGGACAGACAAGAGACCCAGTACTTC. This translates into CAISSRDRQETQYF.

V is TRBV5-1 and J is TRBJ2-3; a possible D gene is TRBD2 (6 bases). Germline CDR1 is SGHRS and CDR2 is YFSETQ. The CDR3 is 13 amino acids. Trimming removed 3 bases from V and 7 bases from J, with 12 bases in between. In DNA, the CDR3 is TGCGCCAGCAGCTCCCGGGACTTCAATACGCAGTATTTT. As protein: CASSSRDFNTQYF.

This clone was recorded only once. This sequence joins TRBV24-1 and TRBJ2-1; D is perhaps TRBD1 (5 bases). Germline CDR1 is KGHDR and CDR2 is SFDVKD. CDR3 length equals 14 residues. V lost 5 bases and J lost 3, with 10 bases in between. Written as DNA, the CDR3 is TGTGCCACCAGTGTACAGGAAAACTACAATGAGCAGTTCTTC. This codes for CATSVQENYNEQFF.

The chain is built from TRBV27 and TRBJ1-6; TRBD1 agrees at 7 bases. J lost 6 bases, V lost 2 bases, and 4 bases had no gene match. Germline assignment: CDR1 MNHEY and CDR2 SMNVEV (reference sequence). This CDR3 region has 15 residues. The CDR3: CASSLGPGGNSPLHF. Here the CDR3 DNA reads TGTGCCAGCAGTTTAGGTCCAGGGGGTAATTCACCCCTCCACTTT.

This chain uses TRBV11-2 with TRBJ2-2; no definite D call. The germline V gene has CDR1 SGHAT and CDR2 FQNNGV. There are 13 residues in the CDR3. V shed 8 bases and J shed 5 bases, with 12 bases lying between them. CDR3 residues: CASHRGTTGELFF. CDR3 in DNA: TGTGCCAGCCACCGCGGTACAACCGGGGAGCTGTTTTTT.

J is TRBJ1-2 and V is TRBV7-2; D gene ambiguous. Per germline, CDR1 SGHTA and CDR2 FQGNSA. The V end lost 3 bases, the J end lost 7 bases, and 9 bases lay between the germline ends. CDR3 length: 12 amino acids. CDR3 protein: CASSFQAAGYTF. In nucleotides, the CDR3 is TGTGCCAGCAGCTTTCAAGCGGCTGGCTACACCTTC.

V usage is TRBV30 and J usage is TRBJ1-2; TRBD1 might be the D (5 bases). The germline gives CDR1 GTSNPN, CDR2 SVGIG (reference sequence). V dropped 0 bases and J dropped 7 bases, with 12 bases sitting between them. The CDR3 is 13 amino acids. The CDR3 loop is CAWSVGHLGGYTF. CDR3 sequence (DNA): TGTGCCTGGAGTGTAGGACACCTCGGTGGCTACACCTTC.

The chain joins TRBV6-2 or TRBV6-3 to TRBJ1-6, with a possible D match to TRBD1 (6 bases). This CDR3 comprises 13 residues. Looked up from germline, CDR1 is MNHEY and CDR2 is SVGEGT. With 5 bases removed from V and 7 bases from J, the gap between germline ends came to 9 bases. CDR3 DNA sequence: TGTGCCAGCAGTCCCAGGGGAAATTCACCCCTCCACTTT. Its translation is CASSPRGNSPLHF.

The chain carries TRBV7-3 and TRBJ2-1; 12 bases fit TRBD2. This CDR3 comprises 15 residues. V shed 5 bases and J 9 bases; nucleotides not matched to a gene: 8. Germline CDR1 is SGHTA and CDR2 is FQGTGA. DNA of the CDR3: TGTGCCAGCAGCCCGTCTAGCGGGGGGGCCCTTGAGCAGTTCTTC. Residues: CASSPSSGGALEQFF.

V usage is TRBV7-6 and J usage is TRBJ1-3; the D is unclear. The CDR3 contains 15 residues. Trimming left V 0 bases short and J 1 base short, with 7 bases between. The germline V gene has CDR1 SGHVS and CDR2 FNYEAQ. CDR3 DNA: TGTGCCAGCAGCTTAGCGCCCGGGTCTGGAAACACCATATATTTT. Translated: CASSLAPGSGNTIYF.

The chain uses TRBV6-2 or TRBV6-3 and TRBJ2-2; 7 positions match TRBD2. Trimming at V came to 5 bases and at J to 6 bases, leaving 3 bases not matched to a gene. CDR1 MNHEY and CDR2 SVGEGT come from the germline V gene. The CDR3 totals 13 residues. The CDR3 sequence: CASSHGLAGELFF. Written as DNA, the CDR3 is TGTGCCAGCAGTCACGGACTAGCCGGGGAGCTGTTTTTT.

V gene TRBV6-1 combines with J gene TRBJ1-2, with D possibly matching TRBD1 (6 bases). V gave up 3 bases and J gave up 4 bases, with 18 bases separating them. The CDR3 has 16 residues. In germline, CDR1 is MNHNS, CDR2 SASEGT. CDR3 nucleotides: TGTGCCAGCAGTGATAGGGGACATCAAATTTCCTATGGCTACACCTTC. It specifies CASSDRGHQISYGYTF.

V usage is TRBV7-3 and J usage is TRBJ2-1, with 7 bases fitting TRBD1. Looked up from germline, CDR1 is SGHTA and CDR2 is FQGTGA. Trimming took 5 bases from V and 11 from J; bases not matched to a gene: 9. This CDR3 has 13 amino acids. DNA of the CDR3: TGTGCCAGCAGCCAAGGAACAGGGGTGAAGCAGTTCTTC. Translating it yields CASSQGTGVKQFF.

The CDR3 loop is CASSMIGDRYNEQFF. For the CDR3, the DNA is TGTGCCAGTAGTATGATAGGGGACAGATACAATGAGCAGTTCTTC. The V and J genes are TRBV19 and TRBJ2-1, with TRBD1 matching over 7 bases. This CDR3 region has 15 residues. Germline loops: CDR1 LNHDA, CDR2 SQIVND (reference sequence). V was pared by 3 bases and J by 4 bases, with 6 bases of the junction left unmatched. The variable domain in full, with the rest retrieved from reference TRBV19 and TRBJ2-1, is DGGITQSPKYLFRKEGQNVTLSCEQNLNHDAMYWYRQDPGQGLRLIYYSQIVNDFQKGDIAEGYSVSREKKESFPLTVTSAQKNPTAFYLCASSMIGDRYNEQFFGPGTRLTVL.

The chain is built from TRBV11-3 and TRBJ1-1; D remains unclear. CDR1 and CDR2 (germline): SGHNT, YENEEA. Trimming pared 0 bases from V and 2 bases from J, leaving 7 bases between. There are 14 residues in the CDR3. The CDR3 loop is CASSLESVNTEAFF. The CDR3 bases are TGTGCCAGCAGCTTAGAATCAGTTAACACTGAAGCTTTCTTT.

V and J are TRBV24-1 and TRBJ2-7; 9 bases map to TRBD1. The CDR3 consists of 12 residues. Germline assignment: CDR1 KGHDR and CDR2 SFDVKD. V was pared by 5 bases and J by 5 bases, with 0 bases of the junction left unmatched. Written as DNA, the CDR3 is TGTGCCACCAGTGGACAGGGGGACGAGCAGTACTTC. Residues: CATSGQGDEQYF.

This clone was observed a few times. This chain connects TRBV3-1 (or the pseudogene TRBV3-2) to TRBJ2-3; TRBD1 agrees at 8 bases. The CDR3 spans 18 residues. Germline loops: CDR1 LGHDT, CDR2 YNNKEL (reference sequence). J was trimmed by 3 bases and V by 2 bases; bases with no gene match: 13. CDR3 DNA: TGTGCCAGCAGCCAATACGGGGGCAGGGGGCGAAGGACAGATACGCAGTATTTT. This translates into CASSQYGGRGRRTDTQYF.

This CDR3 reads CASSIRTGVYEQYF. In DNA, the CDR3 is TGTGCCAGTAGTATAAGGACAGGGGTCTACGAGCAGTACTTC. The chain links TRBV19 to TRBJ2-7, with TRBD1 matching 9 bases. V lost 2 bases and J lost 3; bases outside the gene matches: 2. This CDR3 has 14 amino acids. Germline CDR1 and CDR2: LNHDA and SQIVND (reference sequence).

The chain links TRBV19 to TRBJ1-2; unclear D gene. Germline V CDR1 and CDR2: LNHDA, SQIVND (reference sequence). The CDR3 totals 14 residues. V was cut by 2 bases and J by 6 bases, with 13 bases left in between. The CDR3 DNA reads TGTGCCAGTAGTATAACCGACGGGGATCATGGCTACACCTTC. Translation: CASSITDGDHGYTF.

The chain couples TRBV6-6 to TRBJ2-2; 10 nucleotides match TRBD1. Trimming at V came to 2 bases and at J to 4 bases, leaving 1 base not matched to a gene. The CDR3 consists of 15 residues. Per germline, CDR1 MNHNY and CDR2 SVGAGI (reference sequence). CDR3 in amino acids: CASSYGTGATGELFF. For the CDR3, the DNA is TGTGCCAGCAGTTACGGGACAGGGGCCACCGGGGAGCTGTTTTTT.

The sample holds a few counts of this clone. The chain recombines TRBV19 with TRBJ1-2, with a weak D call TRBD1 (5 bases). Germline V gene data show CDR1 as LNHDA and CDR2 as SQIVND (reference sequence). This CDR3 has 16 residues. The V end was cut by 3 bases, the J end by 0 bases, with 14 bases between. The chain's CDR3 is CASSIILGVANYGYTF. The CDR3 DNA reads TGTGCCAGTAGTATTATCTTAGGGGTAGCTAACTATGGCTACACCTTC.

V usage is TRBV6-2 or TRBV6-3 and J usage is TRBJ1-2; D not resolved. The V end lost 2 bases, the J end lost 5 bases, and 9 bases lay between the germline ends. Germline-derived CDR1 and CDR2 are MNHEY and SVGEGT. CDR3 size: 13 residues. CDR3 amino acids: CASSYGGRYGYTF. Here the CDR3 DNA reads TGTGCCAGCAGTTACGGCGGGAGGTATGGCTACACCTTC.

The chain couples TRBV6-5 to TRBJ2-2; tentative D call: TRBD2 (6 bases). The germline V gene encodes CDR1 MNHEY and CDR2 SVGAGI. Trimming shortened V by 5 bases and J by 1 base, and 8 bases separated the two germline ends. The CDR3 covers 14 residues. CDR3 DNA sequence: TGTGCCAGCAGTAGTAGCGGGAACACCGGGGAGCTGTTTTTT. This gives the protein CASSSSGNTGELFF.

Here the CDR3 reads CASGPGQGADTQYF. Written as DNA, the CDR3 is TGTGCTAGTGGTCCAGGACAGGGGGCGGATACGCAGTATTTT. The chain combines TRBV12-5 with TRBJ2-3, with TRBD1 matching 11 bases. Germline assignment: CDR1 LGHNT and CDR2 FRNRAP. The CDR3 is 14 amino acids. The V and J ends lost 5 bases and 6 bases, in that order; junction bases with no gene match: 4.

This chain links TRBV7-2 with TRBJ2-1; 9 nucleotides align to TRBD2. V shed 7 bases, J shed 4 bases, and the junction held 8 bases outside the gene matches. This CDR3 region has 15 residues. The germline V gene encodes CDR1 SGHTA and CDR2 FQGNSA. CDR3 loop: CASTISGGDYNEQFF. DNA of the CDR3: TGTGCCAGCACCATTAGCGGGGGAGATTACAATGAGCAGTTCTTC.